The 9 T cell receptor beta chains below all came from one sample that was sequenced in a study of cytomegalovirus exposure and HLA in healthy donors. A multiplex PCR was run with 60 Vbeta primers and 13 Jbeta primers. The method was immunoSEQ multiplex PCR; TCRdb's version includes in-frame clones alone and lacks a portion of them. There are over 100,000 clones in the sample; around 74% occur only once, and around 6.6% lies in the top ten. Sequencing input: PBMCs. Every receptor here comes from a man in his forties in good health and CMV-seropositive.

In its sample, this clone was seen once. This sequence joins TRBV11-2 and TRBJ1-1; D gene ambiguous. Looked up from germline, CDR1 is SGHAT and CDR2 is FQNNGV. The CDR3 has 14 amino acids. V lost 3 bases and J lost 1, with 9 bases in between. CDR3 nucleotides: TGTGCCAGCAGCTTCGGCCCGGGGAACACTGAAGCTTTCTTT. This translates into CASSFGPGNTEAFF.

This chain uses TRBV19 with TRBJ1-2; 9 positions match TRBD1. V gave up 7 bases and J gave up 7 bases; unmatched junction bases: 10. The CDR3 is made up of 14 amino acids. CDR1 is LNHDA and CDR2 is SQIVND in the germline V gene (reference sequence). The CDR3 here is CASNWRGQGVGYTF. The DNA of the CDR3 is TGTGCCAGTAATTGGAGGGGACAGGGTGTTGGCTACACCTTC.

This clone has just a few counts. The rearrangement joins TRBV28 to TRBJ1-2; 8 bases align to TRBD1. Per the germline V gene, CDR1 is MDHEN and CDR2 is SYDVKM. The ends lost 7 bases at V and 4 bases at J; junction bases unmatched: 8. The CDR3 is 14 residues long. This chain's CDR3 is CASTEQGAFYGYTF. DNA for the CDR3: TGTGCCAGCACTGAGCAGGGGGCTTTCTATGGCTACACCTTC.

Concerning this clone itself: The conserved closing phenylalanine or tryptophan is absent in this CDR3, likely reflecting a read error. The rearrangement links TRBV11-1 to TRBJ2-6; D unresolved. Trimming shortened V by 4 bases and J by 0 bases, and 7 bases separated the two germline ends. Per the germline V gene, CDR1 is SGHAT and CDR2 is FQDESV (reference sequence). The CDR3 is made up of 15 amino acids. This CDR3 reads CASSSPNSGANVLTL. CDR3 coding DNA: TGTGCCAGCAGCTCCCCAAACTCTGGGGCCAACGTCCTGACTCTC.

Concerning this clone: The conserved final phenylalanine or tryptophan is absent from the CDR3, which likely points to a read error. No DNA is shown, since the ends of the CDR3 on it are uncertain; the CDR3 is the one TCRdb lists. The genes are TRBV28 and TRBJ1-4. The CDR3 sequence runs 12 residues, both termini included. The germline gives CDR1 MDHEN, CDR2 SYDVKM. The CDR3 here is CASSSTSGERRI.

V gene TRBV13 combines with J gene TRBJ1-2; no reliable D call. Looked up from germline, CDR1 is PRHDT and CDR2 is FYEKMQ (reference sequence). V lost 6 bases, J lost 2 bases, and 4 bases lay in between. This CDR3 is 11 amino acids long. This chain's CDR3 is CASSRNYGYTF. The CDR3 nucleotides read TGTGCCAGCAGTCGGAACTATGGCTACACCTTC.

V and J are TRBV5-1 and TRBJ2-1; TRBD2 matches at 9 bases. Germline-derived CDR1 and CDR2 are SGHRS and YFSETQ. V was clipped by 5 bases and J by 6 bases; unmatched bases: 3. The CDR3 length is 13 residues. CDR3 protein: CASRATSGNEQFF. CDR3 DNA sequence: TGCGCCAGCAGGGCGACTAGCGGCAATGAGCAGTTCTTC.

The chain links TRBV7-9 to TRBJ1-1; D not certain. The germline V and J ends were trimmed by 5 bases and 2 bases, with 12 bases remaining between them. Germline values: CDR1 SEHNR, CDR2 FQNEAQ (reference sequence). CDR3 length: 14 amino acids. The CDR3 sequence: CASSPYGLNTEAFF. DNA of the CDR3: TGTGCCAGCAGCCCTTACGGGTTAAACACTGAAGCTTTCTTT.

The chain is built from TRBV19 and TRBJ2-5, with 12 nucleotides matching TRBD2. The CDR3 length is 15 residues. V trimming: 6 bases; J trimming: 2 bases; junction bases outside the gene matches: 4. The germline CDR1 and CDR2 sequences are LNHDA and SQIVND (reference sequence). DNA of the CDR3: TGTGCCAGTAGGGAACTAGCGGGGGGACAAGAGACCCAGTACTTC. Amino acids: CASRELAGGQETQYF.